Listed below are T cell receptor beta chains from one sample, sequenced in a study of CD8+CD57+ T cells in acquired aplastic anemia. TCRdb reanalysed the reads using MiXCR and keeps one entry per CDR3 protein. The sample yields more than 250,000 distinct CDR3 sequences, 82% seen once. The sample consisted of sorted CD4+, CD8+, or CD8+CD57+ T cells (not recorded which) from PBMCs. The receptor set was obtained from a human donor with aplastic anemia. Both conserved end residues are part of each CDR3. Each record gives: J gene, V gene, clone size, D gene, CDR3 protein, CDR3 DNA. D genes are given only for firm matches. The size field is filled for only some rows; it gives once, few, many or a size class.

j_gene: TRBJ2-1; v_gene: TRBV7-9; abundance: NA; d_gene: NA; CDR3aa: CASSVGAYLQEKLF; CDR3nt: TGTGCCAGCAGCGTAGGTGCCTACCTGCAAGAGAAGTTGTTC
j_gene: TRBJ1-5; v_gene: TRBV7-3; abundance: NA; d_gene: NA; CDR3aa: CASSRRGNAGEHPQHF; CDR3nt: TGTGCCAGCTCAAGACGGGGCAACGCCGGCGAACACCCCCAGCATTTT
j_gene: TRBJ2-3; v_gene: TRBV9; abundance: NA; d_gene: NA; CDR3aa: CASSMRDWGTDTQYF; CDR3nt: TGTGCCAGCAGCATGAGGGACTGGGGCACAGATACGCAGTATTTT
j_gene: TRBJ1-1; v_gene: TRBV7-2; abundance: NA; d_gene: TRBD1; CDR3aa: CASSFHLTGTTEAFF; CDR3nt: TGTGCCAGCAGCTTTCATCTGACAGGGACAACTGAAGCTTTCTTT
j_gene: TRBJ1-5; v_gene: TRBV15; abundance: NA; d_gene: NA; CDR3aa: CATSKSFKKDPQHF; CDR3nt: TGTGCCACCAGCAAGTCATTCAAGAAAGATCCCCAGCATTTT
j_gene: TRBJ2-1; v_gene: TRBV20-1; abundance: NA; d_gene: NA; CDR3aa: CSANSGTSGNNEQFF; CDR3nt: TGCAGTGCTAATTCCGGGACATCGGGAAACAATGAGCAGTTCTTC
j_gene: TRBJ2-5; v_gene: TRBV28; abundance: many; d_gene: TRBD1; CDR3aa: CAIKGHTGGVETQYF; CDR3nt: TGTGCCATCAAAGGCCACACAGGGGGCGTTGAGACCCAGTACTTC
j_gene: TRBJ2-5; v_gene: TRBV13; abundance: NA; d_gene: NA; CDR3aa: CAGSAARETQYF; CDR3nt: TGTGCCGGCAGCGCGGCTAGGGAGACCCAGTACTTC
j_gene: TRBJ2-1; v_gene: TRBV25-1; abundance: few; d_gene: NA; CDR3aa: CASSPFGGNEQFF; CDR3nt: TGTGCCAGCAGTCCTTTCGGGGGCAATGAGCAGTTCTTC
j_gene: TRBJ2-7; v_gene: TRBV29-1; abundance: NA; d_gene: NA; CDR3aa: CSVEGGTPYEQYF; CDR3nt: TGCAGCGTTGAAGGAGGGACTCCGTACGAGCAGTACTTC
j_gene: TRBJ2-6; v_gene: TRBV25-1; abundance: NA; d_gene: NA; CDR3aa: CASSVINLSGANVLTF; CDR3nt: TGTGCCAGCAGTGTGATCAATCTCTCTGGGGCCAACGTCCTGACTTTC
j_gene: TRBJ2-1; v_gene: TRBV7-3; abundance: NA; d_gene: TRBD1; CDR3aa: CASSANRGPINEQFF; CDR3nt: TGTGCCAGCAGCGCTAACAGGGGCCCGATCAATGAGCAGTTCTTC
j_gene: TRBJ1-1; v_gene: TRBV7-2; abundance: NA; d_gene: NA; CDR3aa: CASSLVRAGNDAAFF; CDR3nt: TGTGCCAGCAGCTTAGTACGGGCAGGCAACGATGCTGCCTTCTTT
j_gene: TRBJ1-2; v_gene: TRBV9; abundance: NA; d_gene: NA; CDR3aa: CASSVTGGAQYFYTF; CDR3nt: TGTGCCAGCAGCGTGACAGGAGGTGCGCAGTATTTCTACACCTTC
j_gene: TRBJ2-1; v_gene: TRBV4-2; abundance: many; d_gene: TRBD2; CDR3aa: CASSQDDPRGARSYNEQFF; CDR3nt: TGTGCCAGCAGCCAAGATGATCCGCGGGGGGCCAGGTCCTACAATGAGCAGTTCTTC
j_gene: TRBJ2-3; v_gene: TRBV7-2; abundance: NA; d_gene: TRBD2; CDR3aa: CASSFAGDHNKQFF; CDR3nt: TGTGCCAGCAGCTTTGCGGGGGACCACAATAAGCAGTTCTTT
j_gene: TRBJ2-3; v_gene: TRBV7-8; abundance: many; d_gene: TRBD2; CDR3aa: CATSGDGGTDTQYF; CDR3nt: TGTGCCACCAGCGGGGACGGGGGCACAGATACGCAGTATTTT
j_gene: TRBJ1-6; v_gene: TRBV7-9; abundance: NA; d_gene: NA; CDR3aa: CASSGHNSPLHF; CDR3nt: TGTGCCAGCAGCGGCCATAATTCACCCCTCCACTTT
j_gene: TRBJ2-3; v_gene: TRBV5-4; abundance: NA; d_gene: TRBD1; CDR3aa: CASSQGARTDTQYF; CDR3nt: TGTGCCAGCAGCCAGGGGGCCCGCACAGATACGCAGTATTTT
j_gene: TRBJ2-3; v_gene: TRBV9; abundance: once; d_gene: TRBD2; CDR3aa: CASSVNPASGGAQGDTQYF; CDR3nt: TGTGCCAGCAGCGTAAACCCTGCTAGCGGGGGGGCGCAGGGAGATACGCAGTATTTT
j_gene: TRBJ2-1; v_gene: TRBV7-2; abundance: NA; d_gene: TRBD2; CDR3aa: CASSLGEGLAAQNEQFF; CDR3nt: TGTGCCAGCAGCTTAGGTGAGGGACTAGCTGCCCAGAATGAGCAGTTCTTC
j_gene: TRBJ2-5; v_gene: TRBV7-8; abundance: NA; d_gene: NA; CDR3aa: CATSLARRQDTQYF; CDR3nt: TGTGCCACCAGCTTAGCTAGACGGCAAGATACGCAGTATTTC
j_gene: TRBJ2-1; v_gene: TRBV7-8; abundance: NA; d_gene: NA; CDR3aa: CASSKTSGVPDEQF; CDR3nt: TGCGCCAGCAGCAAAACCTCGGGGGTCCCAGACGAGCAGTTC